The source of this T cell receptor (beta chain) is a study of blood T cell repertoires in COVID-19. About the research overall: Specimens from acute and convalescent COVID-19 originated in the United States, Italy and Spain. The analysed material was cDNA or gDNA that came from T cells, B-cell-depleted T cells, or PBMCs.

There are 14 residues in the CDR3. Germline V gene lookup returns CDR1 SGHAT and CDR2 FQNNGV. Trimming removed 1 base from V and 5 bases from J, with 11 bases in between. Assay: immunoSEQ multiplex PCR; the TCRdb copy retains only in-frame clones and omits some. The sample has roughly 200,000 clones, roughly 75% seen once. The gene calls are TRBV11-2 and TRBJ2-5, with D unclear. The sequence came from a woman between 70 and 85 years old with acute or convalescent COVID-19. Sequencing was performed on peripheral blood. The CDR3 here is CASSLAGPRETQYF. Here the CDR3 DNA reads TGTGCCAGCAGCTTAGCAGGTCCCCGGGAGACCCAGTACTTC.